The TCR beta chain under discussion was sequenced for a study of regulatory T cells in long-lasting Graves disease. This sample's time point: newly diagnosed GD, antithyroid drugs for less than 3 months. The TCR library was prepared using RNA isolated from PBMCs. The patients were enrolled through endocrinology in Xi'an, China. V dropped 1 base and J dropped 2 bases, with 6 bases sitting between them. CDR1 is DFQATT, CDR2 SNEGSKA, per germline (reference sequence). This CDR3 is built from 13 residues. Both iRepertoire HTBI primers and Arm-PCR of CDR3 regions were used to build the TCR beta libraries. From the multiplex PCR reads, TCRdb called clonotypes with MiXCR, one entry per CDR3 protein. The table has about 320,000 distinct CDR3 sequences, over 15% seen once. This clonotype occurred many times.

The sample was peripheral blood mononuclear cells (PBMCs), taken at new diagnosis, from a patient treated with antithyroid drugs. The V call is TRBV20-1, the J call TRBJ2-1; no firm D call. This receptor was obtained from a female donor with Graves disease. CDR3 amino acids: CSARGLAYNEQFF. The CDR3 DNA sequence: TGCAGTGCTAGAGGCCTAGCCTACAATGAGCAGTTCTTC.